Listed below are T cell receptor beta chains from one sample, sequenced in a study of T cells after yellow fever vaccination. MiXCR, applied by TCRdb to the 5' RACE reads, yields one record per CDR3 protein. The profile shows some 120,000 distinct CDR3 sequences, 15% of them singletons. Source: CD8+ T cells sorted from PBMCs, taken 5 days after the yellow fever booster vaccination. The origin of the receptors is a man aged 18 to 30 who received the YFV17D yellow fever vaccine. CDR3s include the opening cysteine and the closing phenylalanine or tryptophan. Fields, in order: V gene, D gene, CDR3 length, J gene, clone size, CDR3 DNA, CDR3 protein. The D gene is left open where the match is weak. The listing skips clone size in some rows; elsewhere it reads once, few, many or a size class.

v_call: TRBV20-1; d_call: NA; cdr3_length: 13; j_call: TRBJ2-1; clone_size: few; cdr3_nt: TGCAGTGCAGGGGGGCCTTTCGACAATGAGCAGTTCTTC; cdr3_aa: CSAGGPFDNEQFF
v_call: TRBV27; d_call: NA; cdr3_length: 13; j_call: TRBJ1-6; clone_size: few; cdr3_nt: TGTGCCAGCAGTGAATCTAATAATTCACCCCTCCACTTT; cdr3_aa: CASSESNNSPLHF
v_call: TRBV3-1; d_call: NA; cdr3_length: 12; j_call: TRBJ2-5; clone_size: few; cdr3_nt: TGTGCCAGCAGCGGACAGCAAGAGACCCAGTACTTC; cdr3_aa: CASSGQQETQYF
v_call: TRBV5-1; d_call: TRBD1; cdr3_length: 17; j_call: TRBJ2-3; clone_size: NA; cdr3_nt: TGCGCCAGCAGCCTGGCTCGGGCAGGGGGCCCGGCAGATACGCAGTATTTT; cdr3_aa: CASSLARAGGPADTQYF
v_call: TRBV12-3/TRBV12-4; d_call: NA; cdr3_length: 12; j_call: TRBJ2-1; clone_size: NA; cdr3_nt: TGTGCCAGCAGTTTTCCCGGGTATGAGCAGTTCTTC; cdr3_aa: CASSFPGYEQFF
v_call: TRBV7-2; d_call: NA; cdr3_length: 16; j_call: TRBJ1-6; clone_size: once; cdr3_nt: TGTGCCAGCAGCTTAGCTCGACAGTCCGGTAATTCACCCCTCCACTTT; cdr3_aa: CASSLARQSGNSPLHF
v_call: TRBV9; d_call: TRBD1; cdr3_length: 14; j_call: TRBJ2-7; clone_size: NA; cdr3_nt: TGTGCCAGCAGCACTGGGACAGGGGATGACGAGCAGTACTTC; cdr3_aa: CASSTGTGDDEQYF
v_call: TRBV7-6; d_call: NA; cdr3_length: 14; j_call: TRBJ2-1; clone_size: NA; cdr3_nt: TGTGCCAGCAGCTTAACGGGGATTGGCGGTGAGCAGTTCTTC; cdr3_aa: CASSLTGIGGEQFF
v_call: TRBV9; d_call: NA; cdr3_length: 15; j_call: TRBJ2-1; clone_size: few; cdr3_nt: TGTGCCAGCAGCCTGGGGGTCGACGGATACAATGAGCAGTTCTTC; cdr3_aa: CASSLGVDGYNEQFF
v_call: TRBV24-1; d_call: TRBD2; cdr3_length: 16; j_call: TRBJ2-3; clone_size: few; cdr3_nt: TGTGCCACCAGTGACCGGACTAGCGGGGGCACAGATACGCAGTATTTT; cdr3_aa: CATSDRTSGGTDTQYF
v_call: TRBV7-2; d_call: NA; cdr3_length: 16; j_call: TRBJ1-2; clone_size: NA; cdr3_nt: TGTGCCAGCAGCTATTTGGGGGGAGTTCGAAACTATGGCTACACCTTC; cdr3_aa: CASSYLGGVRNYGYTF
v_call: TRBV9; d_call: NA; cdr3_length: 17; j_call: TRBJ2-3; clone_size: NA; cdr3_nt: TGTGCCAGCAGCGTAGGAGCGGGCTATACGATCACAGATACGCAGTATTTT; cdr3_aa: CASSVGAGYTITDTQYF
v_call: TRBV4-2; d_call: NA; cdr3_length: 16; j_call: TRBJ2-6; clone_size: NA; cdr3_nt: TGTGCCAGCAGCCAAGAGTACCTCTCTGGGGCCAACGTCCTGACTTTC; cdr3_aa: CASSQEYLSGANVLTF
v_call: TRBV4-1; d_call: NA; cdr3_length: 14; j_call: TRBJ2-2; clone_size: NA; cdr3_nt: TGCGCCAGCAGCCAAGATCCTAGCCCCGGGGAGCTGTTTTTT; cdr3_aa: CASSQDPSPGELFF
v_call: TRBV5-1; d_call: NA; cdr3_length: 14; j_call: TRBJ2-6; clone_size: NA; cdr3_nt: TGCGCCAGCAGCGCAGGGGATGGGGCCAACGTCCTGACTTTC; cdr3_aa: CASSAGDGANVLTF
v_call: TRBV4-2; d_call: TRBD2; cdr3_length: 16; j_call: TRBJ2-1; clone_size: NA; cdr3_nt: TGTGCCAGCAGCCAATCGGAGCGGGGGGGCCTGGATGAGCAGTTCTTC; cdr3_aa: CASSQSERGGLDEQFF
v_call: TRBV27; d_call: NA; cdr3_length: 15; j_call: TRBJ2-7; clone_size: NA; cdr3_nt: TGTGCCAGCAGACGGACTTTGGACAGCGCCTACGAGCAGTACTTC; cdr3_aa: CASRRTLDSAYEQYF
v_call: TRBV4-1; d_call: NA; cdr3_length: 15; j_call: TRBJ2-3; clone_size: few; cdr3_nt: TGCGCCAGCAGCCAAGAAGGCTTTGGAACAGATACGCAGTATTTT; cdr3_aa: CASSQEGFGTDTQYF
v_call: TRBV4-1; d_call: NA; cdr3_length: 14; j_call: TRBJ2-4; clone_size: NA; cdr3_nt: TGCGCCAGCAGCCAAGATCCAGTCGGAAACATTCAGTACTTC; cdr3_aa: CASSQDPVGNIQYF
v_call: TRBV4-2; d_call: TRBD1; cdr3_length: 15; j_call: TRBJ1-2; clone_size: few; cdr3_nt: TGTGCCAGCAGCCAAGACGGGACAGTCCACTATGGCTACACCTTC; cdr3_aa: CASSQDGTVHYGYTF
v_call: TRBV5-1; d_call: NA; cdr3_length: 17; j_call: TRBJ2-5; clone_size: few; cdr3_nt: TGCGCCAGCAGCTGGCGGGGTAACTTCGGTATCTTTGAGACCCAGTACTTC; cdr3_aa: CASSWRGNFGIFETQYF
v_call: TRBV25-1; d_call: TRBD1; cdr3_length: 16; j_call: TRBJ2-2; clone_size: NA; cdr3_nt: TGTGCCAGCAGTGCTCGGACAGGGAAGGACACCGGGGAGCTGTTTTTT; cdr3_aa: CASSARTGKDTGELFF
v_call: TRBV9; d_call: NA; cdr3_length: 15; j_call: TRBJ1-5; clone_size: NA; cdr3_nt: TGTGCCAGCAGCGTGTACGCTACCGGGGATCAGCCCCAGCATTTT; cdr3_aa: CASSVYATGDQPQHF
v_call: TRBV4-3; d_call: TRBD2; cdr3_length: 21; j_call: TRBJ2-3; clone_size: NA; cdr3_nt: TGCGCCAGCAGCCAAGATCGGATACGGCTAGCGGGGGTGGGGGGCACAGATACGCAGTATTTT; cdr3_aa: CASSQDRIRLAGVGGTDTQYF
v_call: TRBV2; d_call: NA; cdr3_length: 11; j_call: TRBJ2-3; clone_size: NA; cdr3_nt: TGTGCCAGCAGTGAACCAGATACGCAGTATTTT; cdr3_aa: CASSEPDTQYF
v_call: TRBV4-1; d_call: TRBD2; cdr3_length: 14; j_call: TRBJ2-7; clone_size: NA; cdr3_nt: TGCGCCAGCAGCCCGGGGGGGGACCCCTACGAGCAGTACTTC; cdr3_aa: CASSPGGDPYEQYF
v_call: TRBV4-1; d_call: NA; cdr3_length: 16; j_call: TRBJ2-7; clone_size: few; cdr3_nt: TGCGCCAGCAGCCAAGCGGGGGGCTTTACTTCCTACGAGCAGTACTTC; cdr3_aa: CASSQAGGFTSYEQYF
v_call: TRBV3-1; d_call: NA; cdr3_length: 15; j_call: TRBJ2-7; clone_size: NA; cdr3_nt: TGTGCCAGCAGCCACCTTGCTCGGGGGTCGCGAGAGCAGTACTTC; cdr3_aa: CASSHLARGSREQYF
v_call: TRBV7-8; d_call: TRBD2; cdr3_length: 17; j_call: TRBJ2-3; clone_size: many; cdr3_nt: TGTGCCAGCAGCTTAGATCCGACTAGCGGGGACACAGATACGCAGTATTTT; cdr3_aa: CASSLDPTSGDTDTQYF
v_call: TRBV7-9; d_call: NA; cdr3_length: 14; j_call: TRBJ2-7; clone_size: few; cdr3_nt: TGTGCCAGCAGCTCCCCAACCCAAACCTACGAGCAGTACTTC; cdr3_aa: CASSSPTQTYEQYF
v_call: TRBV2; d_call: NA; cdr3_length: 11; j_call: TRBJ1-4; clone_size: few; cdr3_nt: TGTGCCAGCATTAACCTCGAAAAACTGTTTTTT; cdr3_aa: CASINLEKLFF